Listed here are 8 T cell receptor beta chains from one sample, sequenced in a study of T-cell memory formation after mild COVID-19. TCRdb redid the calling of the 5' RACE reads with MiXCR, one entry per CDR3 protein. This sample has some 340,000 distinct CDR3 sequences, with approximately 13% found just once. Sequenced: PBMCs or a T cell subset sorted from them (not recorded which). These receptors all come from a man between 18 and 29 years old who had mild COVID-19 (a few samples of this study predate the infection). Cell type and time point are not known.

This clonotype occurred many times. The CDR3 reads CSASPMKRSGGAPDTQYF. CDR3 nucleotide sequence: TGCAGTGCTAGCCCCATGAAGCGTAGCGGGGGGGCTCCAGATACGCAGTATTTT. This chain links TRBV20-1 with TRBJ2-3, with 11 positions matching TRBD2. This CDR3 contains 18 residues. The V and J ends lost 3 bases and 4 bases, in that order; junction bases with no gene match: 15. CDR1 and CDR2 (germline): DFQATT, SNEGSKA (reference sequence).

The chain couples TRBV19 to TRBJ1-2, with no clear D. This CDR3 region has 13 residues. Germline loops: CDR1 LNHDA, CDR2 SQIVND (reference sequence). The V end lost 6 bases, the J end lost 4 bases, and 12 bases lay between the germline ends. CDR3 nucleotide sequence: TGTGCCAGTAGCCCTGGACGGTTCTATGGCTACACCTTC. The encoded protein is CASSPGRFYGYTF.

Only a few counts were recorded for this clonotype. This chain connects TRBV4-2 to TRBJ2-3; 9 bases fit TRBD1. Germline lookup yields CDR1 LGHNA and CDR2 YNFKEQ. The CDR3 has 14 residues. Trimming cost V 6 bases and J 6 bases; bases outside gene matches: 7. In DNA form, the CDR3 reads TGTGCCAGCAGTAACGGACAGGGGTGGGATACGCAGTATTTT. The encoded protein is CASSNGQGWDTQYF.

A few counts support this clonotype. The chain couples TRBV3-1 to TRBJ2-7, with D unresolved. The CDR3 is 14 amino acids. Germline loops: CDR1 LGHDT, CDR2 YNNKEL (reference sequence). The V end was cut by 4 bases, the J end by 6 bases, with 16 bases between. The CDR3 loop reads CASSPRLGHGEQYV. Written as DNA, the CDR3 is TGTGCCAGCAGCCCGCGTTTAGGTCATGGCGAGCAGTACGTC.

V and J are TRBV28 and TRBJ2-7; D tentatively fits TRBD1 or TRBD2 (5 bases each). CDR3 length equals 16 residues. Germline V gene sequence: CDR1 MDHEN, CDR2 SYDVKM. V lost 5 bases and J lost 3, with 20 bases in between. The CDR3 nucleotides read TGTGCCAGCAGTCCCCGGGGACCCCGGCACCTCTACGAGCAGTACGTC. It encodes CASSPRGPRHLYEQYV.

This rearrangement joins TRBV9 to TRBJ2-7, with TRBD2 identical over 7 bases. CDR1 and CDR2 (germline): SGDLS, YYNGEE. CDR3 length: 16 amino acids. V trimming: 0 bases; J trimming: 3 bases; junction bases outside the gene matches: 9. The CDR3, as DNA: TGTGCCAGCAGCGTAGGGAGGACTAGTCAGAGCTACGAGCAGTACTTC. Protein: CASSVGRTSQSYEQYF.

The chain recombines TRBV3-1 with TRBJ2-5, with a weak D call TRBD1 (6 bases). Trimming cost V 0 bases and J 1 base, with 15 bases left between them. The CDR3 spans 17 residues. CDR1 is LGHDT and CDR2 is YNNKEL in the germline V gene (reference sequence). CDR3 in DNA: TGTGCCAGCAGCCAAGACCGGACAGTGAGAATCCAAGAGACCCAGTACTTC. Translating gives CASSQDRTVRIQETQYF.

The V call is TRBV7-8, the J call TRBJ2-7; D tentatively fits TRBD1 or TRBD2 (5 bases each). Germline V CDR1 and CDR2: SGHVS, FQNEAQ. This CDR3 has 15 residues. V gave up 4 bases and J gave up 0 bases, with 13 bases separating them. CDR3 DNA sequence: TGTGCCAGCAGCTGGGGACGGACCTTCTCCTACGAGCAGTACTTC. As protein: CASSWGRTFSYEQYF.